The present entry profiles one TCR beta chain with its context. The table came from immunoSEQ multiplex PCR; TCRdb's copy has only in-frame clones and leaves some out. There are more than 70,000 clones in the sample; over 75% occur only once, and around 15% lies in the top ten. The sample originates from a study of T cell responses to AZD1222 COVID-19 vaccine. For the study at large: Timing groups of about 4 and about 12 weeks for second doses were pooled.

The ends were cut back, 5 bases at V and 0 bases at J, with 14 bases in the middle. This CDR3 region has 16 residues. The germline V gene has CDR1 SEHNR and CDR2 FQNEAQ (reference sequence). The sequences come from peripheral blood, collected on day 0 of AZD1222 vaccination. J is TRBJ2-1 and V is TRBV7-9, with a possible D match to TRBD2 (5 bases). The TCR sequence derives from an adult in good health. The CDR3, as DNA: TGTGCCAGCAGCCCGAGGACTGTTAACTCCTACAATGAGCAGTTCTTC. Amino acids: CASSPRTVNSYNEQFF.